The rows below give T cell receptor beta chains drawn from one sample of a study of T cells in narcolepsy. Profiled with immunoSEQ multiplex PCR; TCRdb holds only in-frame clones, not every one. This table holds tens of thousands of clones, approximately 85% found once. Input material: CD45RA- memory CD4+ T cells from PBMCs. These receptor sequences come from a human donor with narcolepsy. CDR3s include the opening cysteine and the closing phenylalanine or tryptophan. Fields, in order: J gene, V gene, CDR3 protein.

>TRBJ2-7|TRBV6-5
CASRINHEQYF
>TRBJ1-3|TRBV7-3
CASSPGGQRGNTIYF
>TRBJ2-7|TRBV7-9
CASSFPQGDSYEQYF
>TRBJ2-1|TRBV20-1
CSARSYEQFF
>TRBJ1-2|TRBV5-1
CASSWDRGGYTF
>TRBJ2-1|TRBV5-6
CASSPGTSGKYEQFF
>TRBJ1-4|TRBV5-4
CASSPGSDEKLFF
>TRBJ1-3|TRBV29-1
CSVAPGSGNTIYF
>TRBJ2-7|TRBV4-3
CASSRARQGISSYEQYF
>TRBJ2-7|TRBV5-5
CASSLGLAGGGSYEQYF
>TRBJ1-4|TRBV6-1
CASRPRGSTNEKLFF
>TRBJ2-2|TRBV5-1
CASKSQGYHTGELFF
>TRBJ1-2|TRBV25-1
CASSGPRVSGYTF
>TRBJ1-2|TRBV19
CASSTRYRVNGYTF
>TRBJ1-2|TRBV4-2
CASSQAGIAGGGYTF
>TRBJ1-5|TRBV7-2
CASSLVQGAVQPQHF
>TRBJ2-5|TRBV18
CASSPPVRGQETQYF
>TRBJ2-1|TRBV9
CASSVGDRGFNEQFF
>TRBJ1-3|TRBV10-3
CAIKRADSGFGNTIYF
>TRBJ2-5|TRBV19
CASSKVTGKETQYF
>TRBJ2-7|TRBV6-1
CASSPSRDSYEQYF
>TRBJ2-5|TRBV4-3
CASSPGRQSLKETQYF
>TRBJ2-3|TRBV29-1
CSVEMSGRTQYF
>TRBJ2-7|TRBV4-2
CASSQDAFGQYF
>TRBJ2-7|TRBV28
CASTGRGARHSYEQYF
>TRBJ2-3|TRBV6-1
CASSGQGSTDTQYF
>TRBJ1-1|TRBV4-2
CASSQEPTMGLNTEAFF
>TRBJ2-2|TRBV4-3
CASSQEYWWLDTGELFF
>TRBJ2-3|TRBV19
CASSIRVVTTVTDTQYF
>TRBJ2-7|TRBV7-9
CASSLALTRVLGDEQYF
>TRBJ2-2|TRBV19
CASSITGSNTGELFF
>TRBJ1-3|TRBV7-8
CASSLTTGNTIYF
>TRBJ1-2|TRBV19
CASRDGEVRYTF
>TRBJ2-5|TRBV5-6
CASSLGEETQYF
>TRBJ2-1|TRBV11-3
CASSSTGQSSYNEQFF
>TRBJ2-3|TRBV19
CASSTPELAGGPVF
>NA|TRBV6-5
CASTSGAYEQYF
>TRBJ2-4|TRBV27
CASSSGRKDAKNIQYF
>TRBJ1-1|TRBV5-4
CASSLGSQGLLLNTEAFF
>TRBJ2-1|TRBV29-1
CSSRAGVGHEQFF
>TRBJ2-4|TRBV11-2
CASSLDASGGTKNIQYF
>TRBJ1-2|TRBV2
CASMPPGARYGYTF
>TRBJ2-5|TRBV7-7
CASSLSGPGPQETQYF
>TRBJ1-2|TRBV28
CASDRDRGYYGYTF
>TRBJ2-1|TRBV21-1
CASKTGNYNEQFF
>TRBJ2-1|TRBV6-1
CASRLAGGHNEQFF
>TRBJ2-7|TRBV5-1
CASKKAGENYEQYF
>TRBJ2-7|TRBV7-2
CASRRTSGSYEQYF
>TRBJ1-1|TRBV5-5
CASSFMGGDRPKAFF
>TRBJ2-7|TRBV9
CASSVAVGGAFEQYF
>TRBJ2-1|TRBV11-1
CASSLSGRANEQFF